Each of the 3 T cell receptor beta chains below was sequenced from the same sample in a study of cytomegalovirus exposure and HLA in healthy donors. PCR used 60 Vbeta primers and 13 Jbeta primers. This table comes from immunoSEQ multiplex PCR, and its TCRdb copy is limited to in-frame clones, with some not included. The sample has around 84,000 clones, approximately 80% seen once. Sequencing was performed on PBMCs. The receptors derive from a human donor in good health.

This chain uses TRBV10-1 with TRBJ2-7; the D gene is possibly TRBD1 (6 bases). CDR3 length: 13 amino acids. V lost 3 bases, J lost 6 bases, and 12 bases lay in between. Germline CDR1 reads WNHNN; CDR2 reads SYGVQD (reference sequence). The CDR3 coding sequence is TGCGCCAGCAGTGATCTGGGGGCGCGCGAGCAGTACTTC. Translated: CASSDLGAREQYF.

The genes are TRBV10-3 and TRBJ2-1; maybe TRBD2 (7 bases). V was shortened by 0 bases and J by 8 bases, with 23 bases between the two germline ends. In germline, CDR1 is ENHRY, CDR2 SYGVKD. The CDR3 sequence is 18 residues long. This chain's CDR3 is CAISESGLRGAFGDEQFF. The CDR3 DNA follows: TGTGCCATCAGTGAGTCAGGTTTACGGGGGGCGTTTGGGGATGAGCAGTTCTTC.

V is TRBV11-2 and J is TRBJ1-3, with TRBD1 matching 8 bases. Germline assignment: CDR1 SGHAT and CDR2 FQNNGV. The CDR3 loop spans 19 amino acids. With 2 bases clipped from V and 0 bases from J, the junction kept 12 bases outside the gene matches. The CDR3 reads CASSLRPWDRTGSGNTIYF. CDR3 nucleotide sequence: TGTGCCAGCAGCTTACGCCCCTGGGACAGGACAGGCTCTGGAAACACCATATATTTT.